The source of this T cell receptor beta chain is a study of Ad26.COV2.S vaccination and SARS-CoV-2 variants. Generated by immunoSEQ multiplex PCR, the TCRdb table keeps only in-frame clones and is missing some. The table includes 510,000 or so clones, 70% to 90% detected once. Trimming stripped 4 bases from V and 3 bases from J, with 6 bases between. From germline, CDR1 is GTSNPN and CDR2 SVGIG (reference sequence). The CDR3 runs 11 residues. The treatment was: around 19 received Ad26.COV2.S at low or high dose, single or two shots; several received placebo; per-sample allocation not given. It was on day 63 after the first vaccine or placebo injection that samples were taken.

The TCR comes from a person aged 18-65 years who received the Ad26.COV2.S COVID-19 vaccine or a placebo. Sequenced here: peripheral blood, sampled in a trial of Ad26.COV2.S vaccine versus placebo. The chain uses TRBV30 and TRBJ1-1; TRBD1 might be the D (5 bases). CDR3 sequence: CAWTRDTEAFF. The CDR3 DNA follows: TGTGCCTGGACCAGGGACACTGAAGCTTTCTTT. Combining the CDR3 with reference TRBV30 and TRBJ1-1 gives the whole variable domain SQTIHQWPATLVQPVGSPLSLECTVEGTSNPNLYWYRQAAGRGLQLLFYSVGIGQISSEVPQNLSASRPQDRQFILSSKKLLLSDSGFYLCAWTRDTEAFFGQGTRLTVV.